A selection of T cell receptor beta chains follows, all from one sample in a study of shared clonotypes between healthy human individuals. Generated by immunoSEQ multiplex PCR, the TCRdb table keeps only in-frame clones and is missing some. Of approximately 2.5 million clones in the sample, approximately 92% were seen once. The sample was naive CD4+ T cells sorted from blood. The receptors come from a man younger than 35 in good health. Both conserved end residues are part of each CDR3. The D gene is left open where the match is weak. Expanded clones are given a class, and other clones once, few, many or no size at all.

TRBJ2-7	-	TRBV28	-	TGTGCCAGCACTGTGGGGGGCCGCAACGAGCAGTACTTC	CASTVGGRNEQYF
TRBJ2-7	-	TRBV5-1	TRBD1	TGCGCCAGCAGCTTGGTAGGGGGACAGGGGAAGTACGAGCAGTACTTC	CASSLVGGQGKYEQYF
TRBJ1-2	-	TRBV29-1	TRBD1	TGCAGCGTTTCCTCCGGGACAGGGTCCTATGGCTACACCTTC	CSVSSGTGSYGYTF
TRBJ1-3	-	TRBV7-9	-	TGTGCCAGCAGCTTAGAGTTGTCAGGCCACTCTGGAAACACCATATATTTT	CASSLELSGHSGNTIYF
TRBJ2-2	-	TRBV10-3	-	TGTGCCACGCAGGGGACCGGGGAGCTGTTTTTT	CATQGTGELFF
TRBJ2-3	-	TRBV11-3	TRBD2	TGTGCCAGCAGCTACGGGGGGGCGGGAGATACGCAGTATTTT	CASSYGGAGDTQYF
TRBJ1-1	-	TRBV7-9	TRBD1	TGTGCCAGCAGTCCCGGGACAGGGTTTGGGGCTGAAGCCTTCTTT	CASSPGTGFGAEAFF
TRBJ1-1	once	TRBV4-3	-	TGCGCCAGCAGCCAAGATGTGGGGGGTTGGAACACTGAAGCTTTCTTT	CASSQDVGGWNTEAFF
TRBJ2-7	-	TRBV5-1	-	TGCGCCAGCAGCCAAAGGCCTAGGGTCCACGAGCAGTACTTC	CASSQRPRVHEQYF
TRBJ1-4	-	TRBV10-3	TRBD1	TGTGCCATCGGACAGGGGGGAGAAAAACTGTTTTTT	CAIGQGGEKLFF
TRBJ2-4	-	TRBV4-1	-	TGCGCCAGCAGCCAAGGTGAAGCTTTCGGCCCGACCAAAAACATTCAGTACTTC	CASSQGEAFGPTKNIQYF
TRBJ1-2	-	TRBV14	TRBD1	TGTGCCAGCAGCCCAGCCGATAACCGGACAGGGGTGAGTAACTATGGCTACACCTTC	CASSPADNRTGVSNYGYTF
TRBJ2-7	once	TRBV6-5	TRBD1	TGTGCCAGCAGTTACGTACAGGGGGCATCCTACGAGCAGTACTTC	CASSYVQGASYEQYF
TRBJ2-7	once	TRBV27	-	TGTGCCAGCAGCCCTTTCGGGGGCGAGCAGTACTTC	CASSPFGGEQYF
TRBJ1-1	-	TRBV30	-	TGTGCCTGGAGTCTACTCCCCCTCCCTGAAGCTTTCTTT	CAWSLLPLPEAFF
TRBJ2-5	-	TRBV6-6	TRBD2	TGTGCCAGCAGTTATGTTGGGACTAGCGGCCAAGAGACCCAGTACTTC	CASSYVGTSGQETQYF
TRBJ1-6	-	TRBV4-3	-	TGCGCCAGCAGCCAAGAAAGAGAGGGGGGCGCGGGTTCTCGTAATTCACCCCTCCACTTT	CASSQEREGGAGSRNSPLHF
TRBJ2-5	-	TRBV18	-	TGTGCCAGCTCACCACCGTCCGGGCGAGAGACCCAGTACTTC	CASSPPSGRETQYF
TRBJ2-7	-	TRBV18	-	TGTGCCAGCTCACCTGGGGCAAACAGCTACGAGCAGTACTTC	CASSPGANSYEQYF
TRBJ1-5	-	TRBV28	-	TGTGCCAGCAGTTCCGGGTCGGATGGGAATCAGCCCCAGCATTTT	CASSSGSDGNQPQHF
TRBJ1-2	few	TRBV7-2	-	TGTGCCAGCAGCTTTATTCCAGCTCGTAACTATGGCTACACCTTC	CASSFIPARNYGYTF
TRBJ1-2	-	TRBV5-1	TRBD1	TGCGCCAGCAGCCAAGGGACAGGGAACTATGGCTACACCTTC	CASSQGTGNYGYTF
TRBJ1-2	-	TRBV5-8	-	TGTGCCAGCAGCTTACCCCCGGACGGGTTTAACTATGGCTACACCTTC	CASSLPPDGFNYGYTF
TRBJ1-2	-	TRBV5-1	-	TGCGCCAGCAGCTTGGAAGGCCTCAGCCCAGCTGGCTACACCTTC	CASSLEGLSPAGYTF
TRBJ1-3	-	TRBV19	TRBD1	TGTGCCAGTAGGAGGACAGGGGCCTCGGACACCATATATTTT	CASRRTGASDTIYF
TRBJ2-6	-	TRBV7-8	-	TGTGCCAGCAGCTTCGTGGACAGATCAAAAGGGGCCAACGTCCTGACTTTC	CASSFVDRSKGANVLTF
TRBJ2-2	-	TRBV9	-	TGTGCCAGCAGCGTAGTGTCGGGGGCGAACGGGGAGCTGTTTTTT	CASSVVSGANGELFF
TRBJ2-7	-	TRBV12-2	-	TGTGCAAGTCCCCCTGATTCGACAGGGCGGTACGAGCAGTACTTC	CASPPDSTGRYEQYF
TRBJ1-1	-	TRBV29-1	-	TGCAGCGTTGTTCGGGGGACTGAAGCTTTCTTT	CSVVRGTEAFF
TRBJ2-7	-	TRBV6-6	-	TGTGCCAGCAGTTATAAGGGGGAAGGTACCTACGAGCAGTACTTC	CASSYKGEGTYEQYF
TRBJ1-6	-	TRBV27	TRBD1	TGTGCCAGCAGTTCATATGGGACAGGGGGTTCGAGAAATTCACCCCTCCACTTT	CASSSYGTGGSRNSPLHF
TRBJ2-7	-	TRBV7-2	TRBD1	TGTGCCAGCAGTCGACAGGGAAGCTCATACGAGCAGTACTTC	CASSRQGSSYEQYF
TRBJ2-3	-	TRBV7-2	-	TGTGCCAGCAGCTTAGATGGGGGAAGAGTTGATACGCAGTATTTT	CASSLDGGRVDTQYF
TRBJ1-5	-	TRBV7-2	-	TGTGCCAGCAGCTTTGGGACGCGGGGGAATCAGCCCCAGCATTTT	CASSFGTRGNQPQHF
TRBJ2-1	-	TRBV10-3	-	TGTGCCATCAGTGACAGTGGAGGTAAAGAGCAGTTCTTC	CAISDSGGKEQFF
TRBJ2-7	-	TRBV11-2	-	TGTGCCAGCAGCTTCGTTGGGGGTGAGGACTACGAGCAGTACTTC	CASSFVGGEDYEQYF
TRBJ1-2	-	TRBV4-1	-	TGCGCCAGCAGCCAAGATCAAGGAGGGCTCAACTATGGCTACACCTTC	CASSQDQGGLNYGYTF
TRBJ2-1	-	TRBV18	-	TGTGCCAGCGCCCAGTTGTTCAGCGGGAATGAGCAGTTCTTC	CASAQLFSGNEQFF
TRBJ2-1	-	TRBV7-2	TRBD1	TGTGCCAGCAGCCTGGACAGGGACAATGAGCAGTTCTTC	CASSLDRDNEQFF
TRBJ1-5	-	TRBV2	-	TGTGCCAGCAGTGAGACAGAGAGCAATCAGCCCCAGCATTTT	CASSETESNQPQHF
TRBJ1-4	-	TRBV19	TRBD1	TGTGCCAGTAGTATGGGGACAGGCTTTCCGATCGAAAAACTGTTTTTT	CASSMGTGFPIEKLFF
TRBJ2-7	-	TRBV4-3	TRBD2	TGCGCCAGCAGCCGGGGGCGGGGACTAGCGGGAGGGCCCCCCTACGAGCAGTACTTC	CASSRGRGLAGGPPYEQYF